What follows describes a single T cell receptor (beta chain). What antigen it recognizes has not been identified. No much larger clone exists at a distance of one base, and base qualities are not known. The sample belongs to a study of blood T cell repertoires in COVID-19 (dated by TCRdb to 2018 to 2021). Regarding the complete study: Samples covering the acute and convalescent phases of COVID-19 were provided by collaborators in the United States, Italy and Spain. Subjects who had been exposed to COVID-19, were actively infected with it, or had recovered from it provided the deeply sampled blood TCRbeta repertoires that made up the dataset. The material from the prospective study consisted of cDNA or gDNA derived from T cells, B-cell-depleted T cells, or PBMCs. A de-identified subject ID, COVID-19 status, age in years and sex were almost always included in the sample metadata. A freely available public database, intended as a resource for researchers studying the immune response to SARS-CoV-2, is where the repertoires were released. HLA class I and class II types, where available, came from metadata supplied by the sample provider rather than from assay-based typing. The samples were drawn from the first 160 participants of the ongoing ImmuneRACE study and from 1,254 subjects provided by 6 global collaborators. The study at large found these results: The quantity of clinical and demographic metadata differed by source and by participant and was supplied without curation.

Another Seattle source contributed samples from volunteer blood donors who had recovered from COVID-19. The collaborating institutions used their own protocols to collect whole blood in K2EDTA tubes. For TCRbeta analysis, collaborator samples were shipped as frozen whole blood, as isolated PBMCs, or as DNA extracted from either sample type. The CDR3 sequence holds 18 residues, the cysteine and phenylalanine included. The only DNA kept is the CDR3, 54 bases in frame from the first base. CDR1 and CDR2, looked up from the germline V gene (reference sequence), are LNHNV and YYDKDF. V trim: 0 bases; J trim: 4 bases; unmatched bases: 8. The immunoSEQ Assay, a bias-controlled multiplex PCR, was used to amplify TCRbeta CDR3 regions from genomic DNA. In the source study's methods: Within the assay, amplification of reference gene primers was used to estimate how many nucleated cells each sample contained. Sequence reads were collapsed and filtered to measure the absolute abundance of every unique TCRbeta CDR3 rearrangement. For each sample, productive Simpson clonality was calculated as the square root of Simpson's diversity index across productive rearrangements. Imported from immuneACCESS, the table was reduced by TCRdb to in-frame sequences with V and J called. These copies leave out some clones; in studies compared against another copy, an unresolved V gene accounts for under half, and the cause of the remainder is not known. That table furnishes V, J and clone size, whereas the DNA furnished D and trimming. The sample table contains hundreds of thousands of clones; only one count was recorded for approximately 83% of them. The leading ten clones occupy about 2.2% of the sample.

What was sequenced was peripheral blood. Recombination joined TRBV15 with TRBJ2-2, and 10 junction bases match TRBD2. This TCR derives from a woman in her twenties or thirties who had recovered from COVID-19. The nucleotide sequence is given as TGTGCCACCAGCAGAGAAAGGCTAGCGGGAGTTGGCACCGGGGAGCTGTTTTTT. This codes for CATSRERLAGVGTGELFF.